A single sample is the source of the 24 T cell receptor beta chains below, sequenced in a study of human T cells and chemical hapten exposure. TCRdb re-derived calls from the RACE reads in MiXCR, one entry per CDR3 protein. The table shows 200,000 to 300,000 distinct CDR3 sequences, with over 8% occurring only once. Time point noted: pre-sensitization, week 0. As to treatment: therapeutic diphenylcyclopropenone sensitization with weekly scalp DPC. The sequencing used whole blood, collected in connection with sensitization to the hapten diphenylcyclopropenone (DPC). Source of these receptors: a woman aged 40 to 50 with alopecia areata. Some clones in this sample may be carry-over from other donors' samples.

In this sample, this clonotype turned up many times. The genes are TRBV29-1 and TRBJ1-1; TRBD1 aligns across 11 bases. V lost 7 bases, J lost 5 bases, and 6 bases stayed unmatched. This CDR3 region has 13 residues. In germline, CDR1 is SQVTM, CDR2 ANQGSEA. In DNA, the CDR3 is TGCAGCGCGATCCGGGACAGGGGGACTGAAGCTTTCTTT. Translated, it gives CSAIRDRGTEAFF. The whole variable domain, filled in from reference TRBV29-1 and TRBJ1-1, reads SAVISQKPSRDICQRGTSLTIQCQVDSQVTMMFWYRQQPGQSLTLIATANQGSEATYESGFVIDKFPISRPNLTFSTLTVSNMSPEDSSIYLCSAIRDRGTEAFFGQGTRLTVV.

This clonotype has only a few counts. The chain links TRBV6-2 or TRBV6-3 to TRBJ2-7; 10 nucleotides align to TRBD2. The CDR3 length is 18 residues. V lost 4 bases, J lost 0 bases, and 12 bases stayed unmatched. Germline-derived CDR1 and CDR2 are MNHEY and SVGEGT. The DNA for the CDR3 is TGTGCCAGCAGTTCCCTAACATCCGGGACTAGCGACTCCTACGAGCAGTACTTC. Translated, it gives CASSSLTSGTSDSYEQYF.

This clonotype turned up a few times. J is TRBJ2-7 and V is TRBV5-1; D is possibly TRBD1 (5 bases). The germline V gene has CDR1 SGHRS and CDR2 YFSETQ. This CDR3 contains 14 residues. Between the trimmed V and J ends, which lost 3 bases and 5 bases, there was a span of 15 bases. The CDR3 is CASSSIRAEDEQYF. The CDR3 region has the DNA TGCGCCAGCAGCTCTATCAGGGCCGAGGACGAGCAGTACTTC.

The chain combines TRBV6-5 with TRBJ2-7; 12 bases are a match to TRBD1. V was pared by 2 bases and J by 5 bases, with 4 bases of the junction left unmatched. The germline V gene has CDR1 MNHEY and CDR2 SVGAGI. The CDR3 runs to 15 residues. CDR3 amino acids: CASSYRDRGLDEQYF. The CDR3 bases are TGTGCCAGCAGTTACCGGGACAGGGGGCTGGACGAGCAGTACTTC.

This clonotype was counted many times. The chain is built from TRBV6-5 and TRBJ2-3; D may be TRBD1 or TRBD2 (5 bases each). Germline lookup yields CDR1 MNHEY and CDR2 SVGAGI. This CDR3 contains 15 residues. The ends were cut back, 6 bases at V and 6 bases at J, with 19 bases in the middle. As DNA, the CDR3 is TGTGCCAGCAGCGCTCGAGGGGCCTCCGTGGATACGCAGTATTTT. Translated: CASSARGASVDTQYF.

On this clonotype itself: A much larger clone is a single base away; this may be a read error. The V and J genes are TRBV6-2 or TRBV6-3 and TRBJ2-3, with 14 bases fitting TRBD2. After removal of 3 bases from V and 7 bases from J, the junction contained 9 bases not matched to a gene. Looked up from germline, CDR1 is MNHEY and CDR2 is SVGEGT. The CDR3 has 17 residues. Written as DNA, the CDR3 is TGTGCCAGCAGTTATGGGACTAGCGGGAGAACTACATATACGCAGTATTTT. It yields the protein CASSYGTSGRTTYTQYF.

The sample holds a few counts of this clonotype. The chain combines TRBV6-2 or TRBV6-3 with TRBJ1-1; TRBD1 matches at 8 bases. V dropped 6 bases and J dropped 10; count of bases not matched to a gene: 13. Germline lookup yields CDR1 MNHEY and CDR2 SVGEGT. The CDR3 is 14 residues long. CDR3 DNA: TGTGCCAGCAGACGACCGGGACAGGCCTTAAGAGCTTTCTTT. It yields the protein CASRRPGQALRAFF.

The chain links TRBV7-9 to TRBJ1-6, with D perhaps matching TRBD1 (5 bases). There are 15 residues in the CDR3. Trimming removed 5 bases at V and 5 bases at J, with 13 bases between. Germline CDR1 reads SEHNR; CDR2 reads FQNEAQ (reference sequence). The CDR3 is CASSLHGGDNSPLHF. For the CDR3, the DNA is TGTGCCAGCAGCCTCCACGGGGGTGATAATTCACCCCTCCACTTT.

The table lists this clonotype with many counts. V gene TRBV4-2 combines with J gene TRBJ1-5, with a tentative D call TRBD1 (5 bases). V lost 3 bases, J lost 2 bases, and 17 bases lay in between. CDR3 length: 17 amino acids. Germline-derived CDR1 and CDR2 are LGHNA and YNFKEQ. CDR3 DNA: TGTGCCAGCAGCCATCGAGTGGGGGGTGGGCGCAATCAGCCCCAGCATTTT. It translates to CASSHRVGGGRNQPQHF.

This clonotype has more than one count but fewer than ten. The genes are TRBV20-1 and TRBJ1-5; tentative D call: TRBD1 (6 bases). Looked up from germline, CDR1 is DFQATT and CDR2 is SNEGSKA (reference sequence). CDR3 length: 16 amino acids. Trimming took off 5 bases at V and 1 base at J, with 18 bases between the two ends. The CDR3 reads CSARTASSLSNQPQHF. DNA for the CDR3: TGCAGTGCTCGGACAGCCTCAAGCCTAAGCAATCAGCCCCAGCATTTT.

This clonotype was observed a few times. The V gene is TRBV20-1, the J gene TRBJ2-3, with TRBD2 identical over 8 bases. V lost 6 bases, J lost 5 bases, and 7 bases stayed unmatched. Germline V lookup: CDR1 DFQATT, CDR2 SNEGSKA (reference sequence). CDR3 length: 13 residues. The CDR3 DNA reads as TGCAGTGCCCAGCGGGAGAATGTAGATACGCAGTATTTT. Its protein is CSAQRENVDTQYF.

This clonotype was seen at least ten times. CDR3 protein: CASKTTGTSEQYF. The CDR3 DNA reads as TGTGCCAGCAAAACAACCGGGACTAGCGAGCAGTACTTC. The chain recombines TRBV6-2 or TRBV6-3 with TRBJ2-7; 8 bases match TRBD2. V lost 7 bases to trimming and J lost 6 bases; unmatched junction nucleotides: 8. Germline V lookup: CDR1 MNHEY, CDR2 SVGEGT. This CDR3 is built from 13 residues.

This clonotype was seen only a few times. The rearrangement uses TRBV27 and TRBJ2-7, with TRBD1 as a possible D gene (5 bases). CDR3 size: 14 residues. With 6 bases removed from V and 0 bases from J, the gap between germline ends came to 12 bases. CDR1 is MNHEY and CDR2 is SMNVEV in the germline V gene (reference sequence). The CDR3 protein is CASREVGASYEQYF. Here the CDR3 DNA reads TGTGCCAGCAGAGAGGTTGGGGCCTCCTACGAGCAGTACTTC.

The rearrangement uses TRBV27 and TRBJ2-1; perhaps D is TRBD1 or TRBD2 (6 bases each). This CDR3 has 13 residues. Germline V lookup: CDR1 MNHEY, CDR2 SMNVEV (reference sequence). Trimming removed 2 bases from V and 8 bases from J, with 10 bases in between. The CDR3 loop reads CASSLLGGYEQFF. The CDR3 DNA follows: TGTGCCAGCAGTTTACTGGGGGGCTATGAGCAGTTCTTC.

The table lists this clonotype with many counts. The rearrangement uses TRBV12-3 or TRBV12-4 and TRBJ2-1, with 7 bases lining up with TRBD1. The junction had 9 bases not matched to a gene; V was cut back by 5 bases and J by 2 bases. The CDR3 extends over 16 amino acids. CDR3 region: CASSPHDRETYNEQFF. In nucleotides, the CDR3 is TGTGCCAGCAGTCCACACGACAGGGAAACCTACAATGAGCAGTTCTTC.

J is TRBJ2-7 and V is TRBV20-1; no definite D call. Trimming pared 3 bases from V and 0 bases from J, leaving 15 bases between. CDR3 length equals 15 residues. Germline lookup yields CDR1 DFQATT and CDR2 SNEGSKA (reference sequence). The CDR3 protein is CSARGLRWSSYEQYF. CDR3 coding DNA: TGCAGTGCTAGGGGTCTACGGTGGAGCTCCTACGAGCAGTACTTC.

A few counts support this clonotype. The chain employs TRBV6-2 or TRBV6-3 and TRBJ1-2; perhaps TRBD1 as D (5 bases). The CDR3 totals 15 residues. Germline V lookup: CDR1 MNHEY, CDR2 SVGEGT. V shed 5 bases and J shed 0 bases, with 13 bases lying between them. CDR3 amino acids: CASSTPGNPNYGYTF. CDR3 nucleotide sequence: TGTGCCAGCAGTACTCCAGGGAATCCTAACTATGGCTACACCTTC.

V gene TRBV7-8 combines with J gene TRBJ2-2; TRBD2 aligns across 7 bases. V shed 5 bases, J shed 4 bases, and the junction held 10 bases outside the gene matches. The CDR3 is 16 residues long. Germline CDR1 reads SGHVS; CDR2 reads FQNEAQ. The CDR3 protein is CASSLTGGGFTGELFF. CDR3 nucleotides: TGTGCCAGCAGCCTAACGGGGGGAGGATTCACCGGGGAGCTGTTTTTT.

This clonotype showed up just a few times. The chain carries TRBV5-1 and TRBJ2-2; TRBD1 matches at 8 bases. The germline V gene encodes CDR1 SGHRS and CDR2 YFSETQ. The CDR3 spans 14 residues. V was clipped by 2 bases and J by 8 bases; unmatched bases: 5. The CDR3 here is CASSLGTGPGELFF. In nucleotides, the CDR3 is TGCGCCAGCAGCTTAGGGACAGGCCCAGGGGAGCTGTTTTTT.

This chain links TRBV4-3 with TRBJ1-2, with 7 bases fitting TRBD1. Germline V gene lookup returns CDR1 LGHNA and CDR2 YSLEER. The CDR3 totals 16 residues. Trimming cost V 4 bases and J 4 bases; bases outside gene matches: 12. The chain's CDR3 is CASSRVGGDRAYGYTF. The CDR3 DNA sequence: TGCGCCAGCAGCCGGGTAGGAGGCGACAGGGCCTATGGCTACACCTTC.

This chain joins TRBV6-2 or TRBV6-3 and TRBJ2-1; D unresolved. This CDR3 comprises 15 residues. Germline V CDR1 and CDR2: MNHEY, SVGEGT. The V gene lost 2 bases and the J gene lost 1 base, with 9 bases spanning the gap. CDR3 amino acids: CASSYELGSYNEQFF. The CDR3 DNA sequence: TGTGCCAGCAGTTACGAGTTAGGTTCCTACAATGAGCAGTTCTTC.

The genes are TRBV6-1 and TRBJ2-2; possible D gene TRBD1, 6 bases. Germline V gives CDR1 MNHNS, CDR2 SASEGT. V was cut by 4 bases and J by 7 bases, with 16 bases left in between. CDR3 size: 15 residues. The CDR3, as DNA: TGTGCCAGCAGTGTGCAGGGGTTTACAGGCGGGGAGCTGTTTTTT. It encodes CASSVQGFTGGELFF.

This clonotype was seen just once. The V and J genes are TRBV6-5 and TRBJ2-3, with 11 bases aligning to TRBD2. The CDR3 is 18 residues long. Looked up from germline, CDR1 is MNHEY and CDR2 is SVGAGI. V was clipped by 2 bases and J by 4 bases; unmatched bases: 11. The CDR3 spells CASSYRISGRAWADTQYF. The CDR3, as DNA: TGTGCCAGCAGTTACCGGATTAGCGGGAGGGCCTGGGCAGATACGCAGTATTTT.

The V and J genes are TRBV20-1 and TRBJ2-3; D possibly corresponds to TRBD2 (6 bases). The V and J ends lost 1 base and 2 bases respectively, with 16 bases between them. The CDR3 loop spans 16 amino acids. Germline V gives CDR1 DFQATT, CDR2 SNEGSKA (reference sequence). The chain's CDR3 is CSARGNRERNTDTQYF. DNA for the CDR3: TGCAGTGCTAGAGGGAACCGGGAGCGGAACACAGATACGCAGTATTTT.